This T cell receptor beta chain came from a study of T cell responses to AZD1222 COVID-19 vaccine. General study results and limits: As reported, nearly half of all spike-specific TCRs target variant regions that are unmutated. Receipt of two AZD1222 doses was followed by a rise in Spike-specific TCR breadth and depth. The sample set comprised mostly white British donors with more females, and clonal diversity was possibly underestimated.

There are 16 residues in the CDR3. V was clipped by 2 bases and J by 5 bases; unmatched bases: 10. In germline, CDR1 is MDHEN, CDR2 SYDVKM. TCRdb keeps only in-frame clones here, not all; method: immunoSEQ multiplex PCR. The table lists some 150,000 clones, roughly 94% of them singletons, with 0.95% to 1.5% in the top ten. This clone was seen just once. Its antigen is not known. The sequenced sample was peripheral blood, obtained on day 0 of AZD1222 vaccination. The clonotype was recovered from an adult in good health. The chain recombines TRBV28 with TRBJ1-2, with 8 positions matching TRBD1. CDR3 sequence reads: CASSLAGGPRRYGYTF. DNA for the CDR3: TGTGCCAGCAGTTTAGCAGGGGGCCCCAGGAGGTATGGCTACACCTTC.